A selection of T cell receptor beta chains follows, all from one sample in a study of blood T cell repertoires in COVID-19. Clones were read by immunoSEQ multiplex PCR, and TCRdb kept only the in-frame ones, dropping some. Here the sample spans around 170,000 clones, 85% to 95% being singletons. Sequencing used peripheral blood. The receptors originated from a man aged 50 or older with acute or convalescent COVID-19. Each CDR3 is given with its conserved first and last residue. D genes are given only for firm matches. Not every row has a clone size; where given, it reads once, few, many or a size class.

size	V	length	J	D	DNA	CDR3
-	TRBV6-5	14	TRBJ1-2	-	TGTGCCAGCAGTTGGGAGAAGAATTATGGTGGCTACACCTTC	CASSWEKNYGGYTF
-	TRBV9	15	TRBJ2-3	TRBD2	TGTGCCAGCAGCCAGACTAGCGGTTTCACAGATACGCAGTATTTT	CASSQTSGFTDTQYF
-	TRBV5-1	14	TRBJ1-1	-	TGCGCCAGCAGCTTGAGCTTGCAGGGCAATGGAGCTTTCTTT	CASSLSLQGNGAFF
-	TRBV19	15	TRBJ2-6	TRBD2	TGTGCCAGTGGGAGGGTGAGCTCTGGGGCCAACGTCCTGACTTTC	CASGRVSSGANVLTF
few	TRBV3-1/TRBV3-2	15	TRBJ1-5	TRBD1	TGTGCCAGCAGCCAAGATGCGGCAGGGGGACAGCCCCAGCATTTT	CASSQDAAGGQPQHF
-	TRBV7-6	17	TRBJ2-1	TRBD2	TGTGCCAGCAGCTTAACCGCCGGGACTAGCGGGAGTTTTCGGCAGTTCTTC	CASSLTAGTSGSFRQFF
-	TRBV7-3	18	TRBJ2-2	-	TGTGCCAGCAGCTTACGTGGGACACTAAGTCGGAACACCGGGGAGCTGTTTTTT	CASSLRGTLSRNTGELFF
-	TRBV6-5	14	TRBJ2-7	-	TGTGCCACCAGGGTGGCGGTCGGCGCCTACGAGCAGTACTTC	CATRVAVGAYEQYF
once	TRBV6-5	15	TRBJ2-7	TRBD1	TGTGCCAGCAGTCCCCCGGGACAGGGGTTTTTCGAGCAGTACTTC	CASSPPGQGFFEQYF
-	TRBV16	13	TRBJ1-6	-	TGTGCCAGCAGCCCTAGCGTGGATTCACCCCTCCACTTT	CASSPSVDSPLHF
few	TRBV2	14	TRBJ1-2	-	TGTGCCAGCAGTGAAACAGGGATTAACTATGGCTACACCTTC	CASSETGINYGYTF
-	TRBV9	15	TRBJ1-3	-	TGTGCCAGCAGCGGCGTTCCCTTCCCTGGAAACACCATATATTTT	CASSGVPFPGNTIYF
-	TRBV28	20	TRBJ2-5	TRBD2	TGTGCCAGCAGTTTAGGGGGCGTTAGCGGGAAGGGGCGCGGTGGGGAGACCCAGTACTTC	CASSLGGVSGKGRGGETQYF
-	TRBV5-1	18	TRBJ2-6	-	TGCGCCAGCAGCTACTACTTGACGGGAACCACTGGGGCCAACGTCCTGACTTTC	CASSYYLTGTTGANVLTF
-	TRBV27	11	TRBJ2-3	-	TGTGCCAGCAGTGGGGGACTTTTTCAGTATTTT	CASSGGLFQYF
-	TRBV25-1	13	TRBJ1-1	-	TGTGCCAGCAGTGAAACTTTGAACACTGAAGCTTTCTTT	CASSETLNTEAFF
-	TRBV27	14	TRBJ2-5	TRBD2	TGTGCCAGCAGTTTTCTTGCGGGAGAGGGGACCCAGTACTTC	CASSFLAGEGTQYF
-	TRBV19	14	TRBJ1-5	-	TGTGCCAGTAGTATAGTTCCAGGCGGGCAGCCCCAGCATTTT	CASSIVPGGQPQHF
-	TRBV6-4	12	TRBJ2-5	-	TGTGCCATCCCCAAGGGGTCTGCGGCCCAGTACTTC	CAIPKGSAAQYF
-	TRBV21-1	15	TRBJ1-1	-	TGTGCCAGCAGCAATGGGGACAGAGAGAACACTGAAGCTTTCTTT	CASSNGDRENTEAFF
-	TRBV28	17	TRBJ2-7	TRBD2	TGTGCCAGCGGAGGGAGGGTCAGCGGGAGGGCCGAATACGAGCAGTACTTC	CASGGRVSGRAEYEQYF
-	TRBV12-3/TRBV12-4	13	TRBJ2-2	-	TGTGCCAGCGTCCCTTCGAACACCGGGGAGCTGTTTTTT	CASVPSNTGELFF
once	TRBV4-1	20	TRBJ2-5	TRBD2	TGCGCCAGCAGCTCCTCCCTAGCGGGAGCGCCCCCCCGCCCTTCAGAGACCCAGTACTTC	CASSSSLAGAPPRPSETQYF
-	TRBV7-2	17	TRBJ2-3	TRBD2	TGTGCCAGCAGCTTAGCGGTGCTAGCGGGGGTGGGTCATACGCAGTATTTT	CASSLAVLAGVGHTQYF
-	TRBV19	14	TRBJ2-7	TRBD1	TGTGCCAGTAGCTCCACCGGGACAGCCTACGAGCAGTACTTC	CASSSTGTAYEQYF
-	TRBV28	15	TRBJ1-6	TRBD1	TGTGCCAGCAGTTCGCCGGGACAGGTAGATTCACCCCTCCACTTT	CASSSPGQVDSPLHF
-	TRBV2	15	TRBJ1-5	TRBD1	TGTGCCAGCCAGCGAGGGGGCTTAAGCAATCAGCCCCAGCATTTT	CASQRGGLSNQPQHF
-	TRBV7-2	15	TRBJ2-7	-	TGTGCCAGCAGCTTATTTATAATAGGAGGCTACGAGCAGTACTTC	CASSLFIIGGYEQYF
-	TRBV27	14	TRBJ1-1	-	TGTGCCAGCAGTTTATCTGACGGGGGGACTGAAGCTTTCTTT	CASSLSDGGTEAFF
-	TRBV7-2	15	TRBJ2-7	TRBD2	TGTGCCAGCAGCTTATCGTTTTCGGGGGGTTACGAGCAGTACTTC	CASSLSFSGGYEQYF
few	TRBV3-1/TRBV3-2	16	TRBJ2-2	-	TGTGCCAGCAGCCAAGCTCAGGCCCCGAACACCGGGGAGCTGTTTTTT	CASSQAQAPNTGELFF
-	TRBV19	15	TRBJ1-4	TRBD1	TGTGCCAGTAGTGGGACAGGGACTTCTAATGAAAAACTGTTTTTT	CASSGTGTSNEKLFF
-	TRBV28	16	TRBJ2-1	TRBD2	TGTGCCAGCAGTTTATGGGGACTAGTGGGACACAATGAGCAGTTCTTC	CASSLWGLVGHNEQFF
-	TRBV2	15	TRBJ2-3	-	TGTGCCAGCAGTGTCAACAGGTCGCCCACAGATACGCAGTATTTT	CASSVNRSPTDTQYF
-	TRBV7-8	14	TRBJ1-3	-	TGTGCCAGCAGCTTAGCCAGCTCTGGAAACACCATATATTTT	CASSLASSGNTIYF
-	TRBV29-1	15	TRBJ2-1	TRBD2	TGCAGCGTTGAAATGGTAGGGCTAGCGGACAATGAGCAGTTCTTC	CSVEMVGLADNEQFF
-	TRBV24-1	17	TRBJ2-2	-	TGTGCCACCAGTGATTTGCCTGGCAGGGAGAACACCGGGGAGCTGTTTTTT	CATSDLPGRENTGELFF
-	TRBV5-6	14	TRBJ2-5	-	TGTGCCAGCAGCTTGGTGGACAGCCAAGAGACCCAGTACTTC	CASSLVDSQETQYF
-	TRBV7-2	15	TRBJ2-7	-	TGTGCCAGCAGCTGGGTTCGGGACAACTCCTACGAGCAGTACTTC	CASSWVRDNSYEQYF
-	TRBV29-1	14	TRBJ2-1	-	TGCAGCGTTGAAGGGACAAGCTCCTACAATGAGCAGTTCTTC	CSVEGTSSYNEQFF
-	TRBV27	14	TRBJ2-1	TRBD2	TGTGCCAGCGGGCCTAGCGGGAGGGTTGTTGAGCAGTTCTTC	CASGPSGRVVEQFF
-	TRBV6-5	12	TRBJ2-5	-	TGTGCCAGCGGGGACTACCAAGAGACCCAGTACTTC	CASGDYQETQYF
once	TRBV28	18	TRBJ2-7	-	TGTGCCAGCAGTTTATTTGGGGACTCCAACACACAAATCTACGAGCAGTACTTC	CASSLFGDSNTQIYEQYF
-	TRBV5-4	15	TRBJ2-1	TRBD1	TGTGCCAGCAGTATGGGACAGACCATTTTGGATGAGCAGTTCTTC	CASSMGQTILDEQFF
-	TRBV4-2	17	TRBJ1-4	-	TGTGCCAGCAGCCAAAATGGAGGGGGAGGGTCTAATGAAAAACTGTTTTTT	CASSQNGGGGSNEKLFF
-	TRBV6-6	16	TRBJ1-1	-	TGTGCCAGCAGTTACCCGGGTCAGCGAGGCCGGACTGAAGCTTTCTTT	CASSYPGQRGRTEAFF
-	TRBV7-2	15	TRBJ1-1	-	TGTGCCAGCAGCCCCCGACACCCAATGAACACTGAAGCTTTCTTT	CASSPRHPMNTEAFF
-	TRBV6-2/TRBV6-3	15	TRBJ2-7	-	TGTGCCAGCAGTTACCCGCAGGGAAGCTCCTACGAGCAGTACTTC	CASSYPQGSSYEQYF
-	TRBV5-1	16	TRBJ1-3	-	TGCGCCAGCAGCCCGTTCACCCGACTCTCTGGAAACACCATATATTTT	CASSPFTRLSGNTIYF
-	TRBV18	18	TRBJ2-7	TRBD1	TGTGCCAGCTCACGACTCGAGACTGGGACAGGCGGCTCCTACGAGCAGTACTTC	CASSRLETGTGGSYEQYF
-	TRBV7-2	16	TRBJ2-1	TRBD2	TGTGCCAGCAGCTCTACGGTAGTAGCGGGAGGGCCTGAGCAGTTCTTC	CASSSTVVAGGPEQFF
-	TRBV7-9	16	TRBJ1-3	-	TGTGCCAGCAGCGTTACCAGGGGCCTCTCTGGAAACACCATATATTTT	CASSVTRGLSGNTIYF
few	TRBV5-4	16	TRBJ2-6	-	TGTGCCAGCAGCTTGGGGGAGAGCGCTGGGGCCAACGTCCTGACTTTC	CASSLGESAGANVLTF
-	TRBV14	18	TRBJ2-6	TRBD1	TGTGCCAGCAGCCAGGCCGGGACAGGGTTCTCTGGGGCCAACGTCCTGACTTTC	CASSQAGTGFSGANVLTF
-	TRBV19	16	TRBJ2-5	TRBD1	TGTGCCAGTAGTATAGGGGACAGGGGGCGACGAGAGACCCAGTACTTC	CASSIGDRGRRETQYF
-	TRBV4-3	14	TRBJ2-2	TRBD1	TGCGCCAGCAGCTACGACAGGGGGCCCGGGGAGCTGTTTTTT	CASSYDRGPGELFF
-	TRBV7-9	14	TRBJ2-3	-	TGTGCCAGCAGCTTAATCGGGGCGGGGGATACGCAGTATTTT	CASSLIGAGDTQYF
few	TRBV2	15	TRBJ2-1	TRBD1	TGTGCCAGCCTCAGCCGGGACAGATCCTACAATGAGCAGTTCTTC	CASLSRDRSYNEQFF
-	TRBV9	12	TRBJ2-2	-	TGTGCCAGCTCAGGGCACGGCGGGGAGCTGTTTTTT	CASSGHGGELFF
-	TRBV25-1	13	TRBJ1-1	-	TGTGCCAGCGGTTGGGGGGGCAACACTGAAGCTTTCTTT	CASGWGGNTEAFF